This T cell receptor beta chain derives from a study of cytomegalovirus exposure and HLA in healthy donors. V was clipped by 3 bases and J by 5 bases, with 12 bases between them. The germline V gene has CDR1 SGHTA and CDR2 FQGNSA. There are 14 residues in the CDR3. In the PCR, 60 Vbeta and 13 Jbeta primers were used. Here immunoSEQ multiplex PCR was the method, and the copy in TCRdb shows in-frame clones only, minus some. The sample shows approximately 90,000 clones, around four fifths of them seen only once. Regarding the study as a whole: Reports indicated that the classifier achieved high specificity and sensitivity in diagnosing cytomegalovirus status. About 87% or about 30% of the time was how often most TCR beta V segments were productive, according to an earlier analysis. Specificity of a few CMV-associated chains for CMV antigens was verified in vitro.

This clone was seen a handful of times. Its antigen is unknown. The TCR sequence derives from a boy aged 5-17 years in good health and CMV-seronegative. The source material was PBMCs. V gene TRBV7-2 combines with J gene TRBJ2-3; D may be TRBD1 (6 bases). The CDR3 spells CASSLAQGGDTQYF. DNA for the CDR3: TGTGCCAGCAGCTTGGCACAGGGTGGAGATACGCAGTATTTT. Full variable domain (rest looked up from reference TRBV7-2 and TRBJ2-3): GAGVSQSPSNKVTEKGKDVELRCDPISGHTALYWYRQSLGQGLEFLIYFQGNSAPDKSGLPSDRFSAERTGGSVSTLTIQRTQQEDSAVYLCASSLAQGGDTQYFGPGTRLTVL.